The source of this TCR beta chain is a study of blood T cell repertoires in COVID-19. Turning to the study itself: COVID-19 samples, acute and convalescent, were from the United States, Italy and Spain. Sample material is recorded as cDNA or gDNA derived from T cells, B-cell-depleted T cells, or PBMCs.

Original processing notes: It was from reference gene primer amplification that nucleated cell counts were estimated. Sequencing was performed with immunoSEQ multiplex PCR; in TCRdb, only in-frame clones are kept and a portion is missing. The D gene and trimming were derived from the DNA, and the V and J assignments and clone size from that table. This sample has approximately 290,000 clones, with over 75% found just once. This clone was detected only a few times. The V end lost 0 bases, the J end lost 11 bases, and 11 bases lay between the germline ends. The CDR3 covers 13 residues. Germline lookup yields CDR1 WNHNN and CDR2 SYGVQD (reference sequence). Cohort 3 recovered donors had two negative PCRs, clearance, or symptom resolution.

Sequenced: PBMCs or T cells enriched from blood (not recorded which). The sequence came from a woman aged 30 to 39 who had recovered from COVID-19. The rearrangement joins TRBV10-1 to TRBJ2-1, with a tentative D call TRBD1 (5 bases). CDR3 region: CASSESMNRKQFF. The CDR3 DNA follows: TGCGCCAGCAGTGAGTCCATGAACAGGAAGCAGTTCTTC.